This TCR beta chain was sequenced during a study of tumor-infiltrating lymphocytes in localized non-small cell lung cancer. Across the study: Some samples were collected after neoadjuvant chemotherapy; smokers, never-smokers and several histologies were included. Resected tumor was paired with non-adjacent uninvolved lung from the same patient. Regarding the study as a whole: TCR sequencing covered a subset of patients with enough tissue.

Sequencing used immunoSEQ multiplex PCR; TCRdb keeps in-frame clones, though not all of them. The sample yields approximately 17,000 clones, roughly 69% seen once. CDR3 length equals 15 residues. V lost 4 bases to trimming and J lost 2 bases; unmatched junction nucleotides: 8. Germline CDR1 is SGHRS and CDR2 is YFSETQ. As regards this clone: Antigen unknown.

The sequence derives from a human donor with non-small cell lung cancer. The sample was lung tumor tissue. V is TRBV5-1 and J is TRBJ2-7; TRBD1 aligns across 8 bases. CDR3 protein: CASSPGQEGTYEQYF. Here the CDR3 DNA reads TGCGCCAGCAGCCCGGGACAGGAGGGGACCTACGAGCAGTACTTC.